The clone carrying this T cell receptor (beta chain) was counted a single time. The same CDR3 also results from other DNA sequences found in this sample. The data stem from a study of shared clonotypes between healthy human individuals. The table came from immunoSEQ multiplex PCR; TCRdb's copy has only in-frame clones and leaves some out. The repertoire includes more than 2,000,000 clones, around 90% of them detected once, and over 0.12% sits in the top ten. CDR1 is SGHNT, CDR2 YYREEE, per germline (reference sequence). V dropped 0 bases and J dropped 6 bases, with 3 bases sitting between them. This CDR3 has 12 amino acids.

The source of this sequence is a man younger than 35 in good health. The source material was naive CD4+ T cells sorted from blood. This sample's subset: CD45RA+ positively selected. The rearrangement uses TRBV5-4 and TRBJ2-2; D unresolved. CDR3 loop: CASSLGAGELFF. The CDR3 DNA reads TGTGCCAGCAGCTTGGGCGCCGGGGAGCTGTTTTTT.